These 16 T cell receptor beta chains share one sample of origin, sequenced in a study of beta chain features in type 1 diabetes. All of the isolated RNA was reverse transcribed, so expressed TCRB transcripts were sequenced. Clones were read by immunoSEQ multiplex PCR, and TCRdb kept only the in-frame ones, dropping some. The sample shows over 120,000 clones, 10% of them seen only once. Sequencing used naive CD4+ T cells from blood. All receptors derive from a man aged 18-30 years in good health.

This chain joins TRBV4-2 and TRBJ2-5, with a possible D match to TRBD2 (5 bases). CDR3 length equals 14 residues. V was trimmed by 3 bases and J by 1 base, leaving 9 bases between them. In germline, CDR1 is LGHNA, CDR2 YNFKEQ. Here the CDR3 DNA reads TGTGCCAGCAGCCACGTAGGGAGCCAAGAGACCCAGTACTTC. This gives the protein CASSHVGSQETQYF.

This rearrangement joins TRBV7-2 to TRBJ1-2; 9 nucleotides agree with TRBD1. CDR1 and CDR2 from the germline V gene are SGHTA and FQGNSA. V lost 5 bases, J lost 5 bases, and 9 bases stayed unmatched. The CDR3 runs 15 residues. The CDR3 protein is CASSVRQGVGYGYTF. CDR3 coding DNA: TGTGCCAGCAGCGTACGACAGGGGGTTGGGTATGGCTACACCTTC.

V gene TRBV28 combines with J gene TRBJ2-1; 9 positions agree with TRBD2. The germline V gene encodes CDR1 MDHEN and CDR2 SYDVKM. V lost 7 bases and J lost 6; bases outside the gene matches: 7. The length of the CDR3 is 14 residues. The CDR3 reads CASTLGGGANEQFF. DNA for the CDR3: TGTGCCAGCACCCTGGGCGGGGGGGCCAATGAGCAGTTCTTC. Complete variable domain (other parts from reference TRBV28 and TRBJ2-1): DVKVTQSSRYLVKRTGEKVFLECVQDMDHENMFWYRQDPGLGLRLIYFSYDVKMKEKGDIPEGYSVSREKKERFSLILESASTNQTSMYLCASTLGGGANEQFFGPGTRLTVL.

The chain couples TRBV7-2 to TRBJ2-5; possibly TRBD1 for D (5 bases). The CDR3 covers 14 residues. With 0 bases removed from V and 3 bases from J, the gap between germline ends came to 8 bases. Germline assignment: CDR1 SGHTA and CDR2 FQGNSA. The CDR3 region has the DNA TGTGCCAGCAGCTTAGCCAGGGTTGAAGAGACCCAGTACTTC. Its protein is CASSLARVEETQYF.

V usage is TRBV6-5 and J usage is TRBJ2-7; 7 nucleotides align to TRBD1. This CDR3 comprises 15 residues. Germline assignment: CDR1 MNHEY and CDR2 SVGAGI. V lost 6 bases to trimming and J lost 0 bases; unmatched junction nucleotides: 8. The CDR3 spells CASRRDRVPSYEQYF. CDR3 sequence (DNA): TGTGCCAGCAGACGAGACAGGGTTCCCTCCTACGAGCAGTACTTC.

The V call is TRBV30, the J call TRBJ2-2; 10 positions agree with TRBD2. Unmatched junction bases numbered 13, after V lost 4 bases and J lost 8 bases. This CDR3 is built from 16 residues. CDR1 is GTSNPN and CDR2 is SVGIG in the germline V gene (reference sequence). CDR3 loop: CAWMVKRGGPRGELFF. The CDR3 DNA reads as TGTGCCTGGATGGTAAAGCGGGGGGGTCCCAGGGGGGAGCTGTTTTTT.

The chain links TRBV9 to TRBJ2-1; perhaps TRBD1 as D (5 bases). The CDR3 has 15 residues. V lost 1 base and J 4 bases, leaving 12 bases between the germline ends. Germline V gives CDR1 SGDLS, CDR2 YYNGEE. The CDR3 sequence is CASSVRGDAYNEQFF. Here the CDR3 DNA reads TGTGCCAGCAGCGTAAGGGGTGACGCTTACAATGAGCAGTTCTTC.

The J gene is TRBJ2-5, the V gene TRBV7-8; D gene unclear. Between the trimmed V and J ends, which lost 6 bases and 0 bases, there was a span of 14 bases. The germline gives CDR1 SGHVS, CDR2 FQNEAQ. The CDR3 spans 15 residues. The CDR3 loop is CASSRAGQYQETQYF. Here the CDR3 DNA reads TGTGCCAGCAGTCGAGCAGGCCAGTACCAAGAGACCCAGTACTTC.

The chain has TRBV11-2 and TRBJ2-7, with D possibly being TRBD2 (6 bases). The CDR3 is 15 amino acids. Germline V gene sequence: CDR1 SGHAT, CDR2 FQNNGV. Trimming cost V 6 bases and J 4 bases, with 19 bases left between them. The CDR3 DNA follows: TGTGCCAGCAGTCCTAGGGGACTTACCCCTTACGAGCAGTACTTC. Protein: CASSPRGLTPYEQYF. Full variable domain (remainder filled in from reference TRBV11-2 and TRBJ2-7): EAGVAQSPRYKIIEKRQSVAFWCNPISGHATLYWYQQILGQGPKLLIQFQNNGVVDDSQLPKDRFSAERLKGVDSTLKIQPAKLEDSAVYLCASSPRGLTPYEQYFGPGTRLTVT.

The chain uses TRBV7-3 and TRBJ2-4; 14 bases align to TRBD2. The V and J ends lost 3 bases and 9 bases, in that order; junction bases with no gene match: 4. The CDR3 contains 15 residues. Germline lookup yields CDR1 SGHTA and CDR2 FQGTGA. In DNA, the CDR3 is TGTGCCAGCAGCTTGACTAGCGGGGGGGCGACCATTCAGTACTTC. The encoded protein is CASSLTSGGATIQYF.

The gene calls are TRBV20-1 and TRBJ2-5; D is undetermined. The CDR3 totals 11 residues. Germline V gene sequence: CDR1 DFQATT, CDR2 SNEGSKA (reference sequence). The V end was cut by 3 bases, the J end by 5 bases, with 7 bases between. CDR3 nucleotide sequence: TGCAGTGCTAGGCTAAGCGAGACCCAGTACTTC. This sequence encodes CSARLSETQYF.

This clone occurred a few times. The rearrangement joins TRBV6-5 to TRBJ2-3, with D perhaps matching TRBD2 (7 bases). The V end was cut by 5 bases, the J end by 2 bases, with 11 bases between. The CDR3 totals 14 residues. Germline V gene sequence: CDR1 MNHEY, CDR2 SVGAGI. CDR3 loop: CASSKGGATDTQYF. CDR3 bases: TGTGCCAGCAGTAAAGGGGGGGCCACAGATACGCAGTATTTT.

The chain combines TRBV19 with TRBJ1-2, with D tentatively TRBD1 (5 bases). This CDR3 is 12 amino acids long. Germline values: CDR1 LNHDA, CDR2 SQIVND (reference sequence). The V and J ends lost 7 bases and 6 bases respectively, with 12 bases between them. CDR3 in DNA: TGTGCCAGTACCTGGGACTTTAATGGCTACACCTTC. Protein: CASTWDFNGYTF.

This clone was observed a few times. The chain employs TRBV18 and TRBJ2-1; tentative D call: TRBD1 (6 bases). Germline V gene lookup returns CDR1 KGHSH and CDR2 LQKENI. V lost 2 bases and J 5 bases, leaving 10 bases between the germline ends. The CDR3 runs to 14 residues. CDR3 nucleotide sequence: TGTGCCAGCTCACCATTACACAGGGACAATGAGCAGTTCTTC. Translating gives CASSPLHRDNEQFF.

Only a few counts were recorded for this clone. In nucleotides, the CDR3 is TGTGCCAGCAGCTTTGGACAGGGATACAATGAGCAGTTCTTC. It encodes CASSFGQGYNEQFF. This chain uses TRBV7-9 with TRBJ2-1, with TRBD1 matching over 8 bases. The J segment lost 4 bases and the V segment lost 3 bases, leaving 2 bases of the junction unmatched. The CDR3 contains 14 residues. Germline V gives CDR1 SEHNR, CDR2 FQNEAQ (reference sequence).

The CDR3 region has the DNA TGTGCCAGCAGCCAACCGAGACAGGGGACAGAGACCCAGTACTTC. Its protein is CASSQPRQGTETQYF. The chain couples TRBV4-2 to TRBJ2-5; 8 nucleotides align to TRBD1. The germline gives CDR1 LGHNA, CDR2 YNFKEQ. J gave up 4 bases and V 2 bases, and 6 bases lay outside the gene matches. This CDR3 comprises 15 residues.